Presented here are 29 T cell receptor beta chains from one specimen sequenced in a study of T cell responses to AZD1222 COVID-19 vaccine. Assay used: immunoSEQ multiplex PCR; TCRdb lists only in-frame clones, some missing. Here the sample spans more than 110,000 clones, 80% to 95% being singletons. Material: peripheral blood, obtained on day 0 of AZD1222 vaccination. The receptors were gathered from an adult in good health.

V gene TRBV19 combines with J gene TRBJ2-7; D remains ambiguous. There are 14 residues in the CDR3. The V gene lost 1 base and the J gene lost 4 bases, with 11 bases spanning the gap. Per the germline V gene, CDR1 is LNHDA and CDR2 is SQIVND (reference sequence). In DNA, the CDR3 is TGTGCCAGTAGTATAGCCCCAGGCAGTTACGAGCAGTACTTC. Its protein product is CASSIAPGSYEQYF. The full variable domain, completed using reference TRBV19 and TRBJ2-7, is DGGITQSPKYLFRKEGQNVTLSCEQNLNHDAMYWYRQDPGQGLRLIYYSQIVNDFQKGDIAEGYSVSREKKESFPLTVTSAQKNPTAFYLCASSIAPGSYEQYFGPGTRLTVT.

This clone was observed a single time. V and J are TRBV2 and TRBJ1-4; TRBD1 agrees at 8 bases. J was trimmed by 7 bases and V by 7 bases; bases with no gene match: 11. CDR3 length: 15 residues. CDR1 SNHLY and CDR2 FYNNEI come from the germline V gene. The CDR3 protein is CASIGGTGNSEKLFF. Written as DNA, the CDR3 is TGTGCCAGCATCGGGGGGACAGGTAATAGTGAAAAACTGTTTTTT.

J is TRBJ2-5 and V is TRBV11-2, with D perhaps assigned TRBD1 or TRBD2 (6 bases each). Looked up from germline, CDR1 is SGHAT and CDR2 is FQNNGV. This CDR3 has 14 residues. V was trimmed by 5 bases and J by 5 bases, leaving 15 bases between them. The DNA of the CDR3 is TGTGCCAGCAGCCCCATGGGGGGCCAGGAGACCCAGTACTTC. Protein product: CASSPMGGQETQYF. Full variable domain (rest looked up from reference TRBV11-2 and TRBJ2-5): EAGVAQSPRYKIIEKRQSVAFWCNPISGHATLYWYQQILGQGPKLLIQFQNNGVVDDSQLPKDRFSAERLKGVDSTLKIQPAKLEDSAVYLCASSPMGGQETQYFGPGTRLLVL.

The gene calls are TRBV28 and TRBJ1-5; TRBD1 is a possible D gene (5 bases). Per the germline V gene, CDR1 is MDHEN and CDR2 is SYDVKM. There are 14 residues in the CDR3. V was trimmed by 6 bases and J by 6 bases, leaving 15 bases between them. The DNA of the CDR3 is TGTGCCAGCAGCCCCGGGACTGCCGTTCAGCCCCAGCATTTT. It codes for CASSPGTAVQPQHF.

The CDR3 nucleotides read TGTGCCAGCAGTGAAGTAGCAGAGACTGAAGCTTTCTTT. Translating gives CASSEVAETEAFF. The V gene is TRBV6-1, the J gene TRBJ1-1; D remains unclear. Germline CDR1 MNHNS, CDR2 SASEGT. This CDR3 region has 13 residues. V was shortened by 1 base and J by 5 bases, with 8 bases between the two germline ends.

Details on this clone: This likely comes from a read error, as the CDR3 has no conserved phenylalanine or tryptophan at its end. The limits of the CDR3 on the DNA are not certain, so only TCRdb's listed CDR3 is given. The genes are TRBV5-1 and TRBJ2-7; TRBD2 is the table's D call, not checked against the DNA. The CDR3 sequence runs 11 residues, both termini included. CDR1 is SGHRS and CDR2 is YFSETQ in the germline V gene. The CDR3: CASNRPLTGGG.

The V and J genes are TRBV11-2 and TRBJ2-7, with D perhaps TRBD2 (6 bases). The CDR3 is 17 residues long. V lost 4 bases and J 3 bases, leaving 22 bases between the germline ends. Germline assignment: CDR1 SGHAT and CDR2 FQNNGV. This CDR3 is CASSSSRRGAYNYEQYF. The CDR3 coding sequence is TGTGCCAGCAGCTCGTCCCGGCGCGGGGCCTATAACTACGAGCAGTACTTC.

V is TRBV27 and J is TRBJ1-5; D is unresolved. Germline V CDR1 and CDR2: MNHEY, SMNVEV (reference sequence). V shed 9 bases and J shed 6 bases, with 15 bases lying between them. The length of the CDR3 is 13 residues. CDR3 DNA sequence: TGTGCCAGACGAGACACCGGAACTCAGCCCCAGCATTTT. This encodes CARRDTGTQPQHF.

This clone was counted once. At one of its ends the junction is not consistent with the germline gene, which may arise from a read error. The rearrangement joins TRBV24-1 to TRBJ2-1; D not resolved. The CDR3 sequence is 12 residues long. Germline CDR1 KGHDR, CDR2 SFDVKD. The CDR3 nucleotides read TGTGCCACCAGTGAGGATTACAGTGAGCAGTTCTTC. It specifies CATSEDYSEQFF.

The chain employs TRBV18 and TRBJ1-5, with D perhaps TRBD1 (5 bases). V shed 2 bases and J shed 4 bases, with 6 bases lying between them. This CDR3 has 13 amino acids. Germline lookup yields CDR1 KGHSH and CDR2 LQKENI. The CDR3 loop is CASSPGGNQPQHF. Here the CDR3 DNA reads TGTGCCAGCTCACCAGGGGGGAATCAGCCCCAGCATTTT.

The chain carries TRBV5-1 and TRBJ2-3; 7 bases map to TRBD2. Germline V gene sequence: CDR1 SGHRS, CDR2 YFSETQ. The CDR3 runs to 15 residues. The ends lost 2 bases at V and 0 bases at J; junction bases unmatched: 3. In DNA form, the CDR3 reads TGCGCCAGCAGCTTTAGCGGGCCTAGCACAGATACGCAGTATTTT. This encodes CASSFSGPSTDTQYF.

The CDR3, as DNA: TGTGCCAGCAGCATATCAGGCGTTCGCAATCAGCCCCAGCATTTT. Encoded protein: CASSISGVRNQPQHF. The V gene is TRBV28, the J gene TRBJ1-5; D unresolved. CDR1 is MDHEN, CDR2 SYDVKM, per germline. Between the trimmed V and J ends, which lost 6 bases and 2 bases, there was a span of 14 bases. The CDR3 covers 15 residues.

The chain couples TRBV18 to TRBJ1-4; D might be TRBD1 (5 bases). CDR3 length: 18 amino acids. Germline CDR1 is KGHSH and CDR2 is LQKENI. V gave up 3 bases and J gave up 1 base, with 18 bases separating them. CDR3 bases: TGTGCCAGCTCACCCCTAACCGGGGCCGGGGGAACTAATGAAAAACTGTTTTTT. As protein: CASSPLTGAGGTNEKLFF.

V and J are TRBV5-1 and TRBJ2-3; TRBD2 might be the D (6 bases). Germline assignment: CDR1 SGHRS and CDR2 YFSETQ. The germline V and J ends were trimmed by 6 bases and 0 bases, with 11 bases remaining between them. The CDR3 has 14 residues. The CDR3 here is CASIGGVSTDTQYF. The DNA for the CDR3 is TGCGCCAGCATCGGCGGGGTGAGCACAGATACGCAGTATTTT.

This chain connects TRBV19 to TRBJ1-4; TRBD1 agrees at 9 bases. Germline V gene sequence: CDR1 LNHDA, CDR2 SQIVND (reference sequence). The CDR3 contains 16 residues. The trim removed 2 bases at V and 8 bases at J, leaving 9 bases unmatched. The CDR3 spells CASSIFGDRAGEKLFF. The CDR3 DNA is TGTGCCAGTAGTATATTTGGGGACAGGGCCGGAGAAAAACTGTTTTTT.

This chain links TRBV15 with TRBJ1-1; possible D gene TRBD1, 6 bases. Trimming took 5 bases from V and 1 from J, leaving 11 bases between them. Germline CDR1 reads LNHNV; CDR2 reads YYDKDF (reference sequence). The CDR3 runs to 14 residues. The CDR3, as DNA: TGTGCCACCAGCTGGGACATCTCGAACACTGAAGCTTTCTTT. Translation gives CATSWDISNTEAFF.

The chain has TRBV6-1 and TRBJ2-7, with 7 bases fitting TRBD1. Per the germline V gene, CDR1 is MNHNS and CDR2 is SASEGT. V was clipped by 3 bases and J by 4 bases; unmatched bases: 12. The CDR3 spans 16 residues. CDR3 amino acids: CASSEGKGAGRYEQYF. CDR3 nucleotides: TGTGCCAGCAGTGAGGGTAAGGGGGCAGGGCGATACGAGCAGTACTTC.

This clone came up a few times. The gene calls are TRBV5-1 and TRBJ1-3; TRBD1 agrees at 7 bases. CDR1 is SGHRS, CDR2 YFSETQ, per germline. The CDR3 has 16 amino acids. V lost 3 bases to trimming and J lost 5 bases; unmatched junction nucleotides: 11. The DNA for the CDR3 is TGCGCCAGCAGCTGGGGGACAGAGCTATATCGAAACACCATATATTTT. Residues: CASSWGTELYRNTIYF.

The rearrangement uses TRBV18 and TRBJ2-2; tentatively, D is TRBD1 or TRBD2 (6 bases each). The CDR3 has 18 amino acids. V dropped 3 bases and J dropped 2 bases, with 19 bases sitting between them. CDR1 and CDR2 (germline): KGHSH, LQKENI. The CDR3 DNA reads as TGTGCCAGCTCACCCCCAGGTCGAGGGGGGCATAACACCGGGGAGCTGTTTTTT. Amino acid sequence: CASSPPGRGGHNTGELFF.

V and J are TRBV7-8 and TRBJ1-4; D uncertain. V was shortened by 6 bases and J by 7 bases, with 9 bases between the two germline ends. The germline V gene encodes CDR1 SGHVS and CDR2 FQNEAQ. This CDR3 is built from 12 residues. The CDR3 DNA reads TGTGCCAGCAGTTCCTACAGTGAAAAACTGTTTTTT. Translating gives CASSSYSEKLFF.

This chain uses TRBV6-5 with TRBJ2-5; D unclear. The CDR3 loop spans 13 amino acids. Germline CDR1 and CDR2: MNHEY and SVGAGI. The germline V and J ends were trimmed by 2 bases and 7 bases, with 11 bases remaining between them. As DNA, the CDR3 is TGTGCCAGCAGTTACGGCGGATCCTTGACCCAGTACTTC. It encodes CASSYGGSLTQYF.

The chain uses TRBV29-1 and TRBJ2-1; no reliable D call. Germline V lookup: CDR1 SQVTM, CDR2 ANQGSEA. This CDR3 has 12 amino acids. V was trimmed by 4 bases and J by 4 bases, leaving 8 bases between them. The CDR3 protein is CSVVLEYNEQFF. For the CDR3, the DNA is TGCAGCGTTGTCCTGGAATACAATGAGCAGTTCTTC.

The V and J genes are TRBV14 and TRBJ1-3; 9 nucleotides match TRBD1. V trimming: 3 bases; J trimming: 4 bases; junction bases outside the gene matches: 1. This CDR3 is built from 14 residues. The germline gives CDR1 SGHDN, CDR2 FVKESK. CDR3: CASSHGTGGNTIYF. CDR3 coding DNA: TGTGCCAGCAGCCACGGGACAGGGGGAAACACCATATATTTT.

The chain couples TRBV7-2 to TRBJ2-2; D may be TRBD1 (5 bases). CDR1 SGHTA and CDR2 FQGNSA come from the germline V gene. CDR3 length equals 16 residues. Trimming took off 1 base at V and 2 bases at J, with 11 bases between the two ends. The CDR3 here is CASSLEGRLNTGELFF. The CDR3 DNA follows: TGTGCCAGCAGCTTAGAGGGGCGGCTAAACACCGGGGAGCTGTTTTTT.

CDR3 sequence reads: CASSTANNEQFF. The CDR3 bases are TGTGCCAGCAGTACAGCTAACAATGAGCAGTTCTTC. The rearrangement uses TRBV6-5 and TRBJ2-1; D unclear. Germline V gene data show CDR1 as MNHEY and CDR2 as SVGAGI. The CDR3 spans 12 residues. Trimming took 5 bases from V and 5 from J, leaving 7 bases between them.

The V call is TRBV6-1, the J call TRBJ2-5, with 8 bases matching TRBD2. From germline, CDR1 is MNHNS and CDR2 SASEGT. V dropped 4 bases and J dropped 2; count of bases not matched to a gene: 6. This CDR3 has 15 amino acids. The CDR3 reads CASSVVAGSQETQYF. As DNA, the CDR3 is TGTGCCAGCAGTGTGGTAGCGGGGTCACAAGAGACCCAGTACTTC.

This clone was seen just once. The chain employs TRBV19 and TRBJ2-2; no firm D call. Trimming removed 5 bases from V and 0 bases from J, with 10 bases in between. The CDR3 is 15 amino acids. CDR1 and CDR2 (germline): LNHDA, SQIVND (reference sequence). CDR3 residues: CASSVTMANTGELFF. As DNA, the CDR3 is TGTGCCAGTAGTGTTACTATGGCGAACACCGGGGAGCTGTTTTTT.

This chain connects TRBV5-1 to TRBJ2-7; tentative D call: TRBD1 (6 bases). V lost 4 bases to trimming and J lost 0 bases, with 8 bases between them. There are 13 residues in the CDR3. Germline V gene sequence: CDR1 SGHRS, CDR2 YFSETQ. The DNA of the CDR3 is TGCGCCAGCAGCGTGACAGGCTCCTACGAGCAGTACTTC. Translated, it gives CASSVTGSYEQYF.

The chain carries TRBV2 and TRBJ2-7, with no clear D. This CDR3 has 13 residues. Germline lookup yields CDR1 SNHLY and CDR2 FYNNEI. The V end lost 7 bases, the J end lost 3 bases, and 13 bases lay between the germline ends. The CDR3 DNA sequence: TGTGCCAGCAATGGTGAGAAGTACTACGAGCAGTACTTC. Amino acids: CASNGEKYYEQYF.